This TCR beta chain was identified in a study of cytomegalovirus exposure and HLA in healthy donors. Profiling relied on immunoSEQ multiplex PCR, and the TCRdb table lists in-frame clones only, not all of them. The table has approximately 170,000 clones, roughly 83% seen once; the top ten hold 10% to 13%. Donors came from a validation cohort of about 110 subjects, distinct from the first 666-subject cohort. The length of the CDR3 is 16 residues. Germline V CDR1 and CDR2: SGHTS, YDEGEE. V was trimmed by 4 bases and J by 6 bases, leaving 17 bases between them. Regarding the study as a whole: In vitro, three CMV-associated chains proved specific for CMV antigens. In the roughly 120 validation repertoires, a later analysis found that first-cohort TCR clusters tended to co-occur. 164 TCR beta chains were listed as cytomegalovirus-associated.

On this clone: Its antigen remains unknown.

The chain joins TRBV5-8 to TRBJ1-6; D gene unclear. This sequence was found in a man aged 30 to 39 in good health and CMV-seropositive. Sequenced material: PBMCs. Here the CDR3 reads CASSRPRAAANSPLHF. CDR3 DNA sequence: TGTGCCAGCAGCCGTCCGCGGGCCGCGGCTAATTCACCCCTCCACTTT.